The entry that follows covers one T cell receptor (beta chain) sequence. At the DNA level, this CDR3 is encoded by other sequences in the same sample as well. The ends were cut back, 0 bases at V and 3 bases at J, with 6 bases in the middle. This CDR3 spans 13 amino acids. CDR1 MNHEY and CDR2 SVGAGI come from the germline V gene. This table comes from immunoSEQ multiplex PCR, and its TCRdb copy is limited to in-frame clones, with some not included. Of approximately 43,000 clones listed, approximately 87% are singletons. This sample stems from a study of OX40 agonist ivuxolimab in advanced cancers. The clonotype originates from an adult with an advanced solid tumor such as melanoma, head and neck, liver or kidney cancer. Material: CD4+ or CD8+ T cells sorted from blood, obtained in a trial of the OX40 agonist ivuxolimab. The chain couples TRBV6-5 to TRBJ2-7; D may be TRBD2 (5 bases). In DNA form, the CDR3 reads TGTGCCAGCAGTTACTCACGGGGCTACGAGCAGTACTTC. Protein sequence: CASSYSRGYEQYF.